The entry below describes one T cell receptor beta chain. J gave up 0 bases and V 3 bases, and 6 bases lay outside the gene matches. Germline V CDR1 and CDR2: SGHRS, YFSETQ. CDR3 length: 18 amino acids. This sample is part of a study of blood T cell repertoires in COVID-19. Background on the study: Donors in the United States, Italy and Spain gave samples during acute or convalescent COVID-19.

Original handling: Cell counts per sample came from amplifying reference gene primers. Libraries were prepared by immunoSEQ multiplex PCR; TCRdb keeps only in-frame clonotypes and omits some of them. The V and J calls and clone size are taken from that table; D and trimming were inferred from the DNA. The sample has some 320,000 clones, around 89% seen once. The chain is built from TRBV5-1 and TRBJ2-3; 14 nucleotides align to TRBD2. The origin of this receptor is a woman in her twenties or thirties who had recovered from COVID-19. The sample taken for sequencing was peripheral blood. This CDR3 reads CASSSGTSGGGSTDTQYF. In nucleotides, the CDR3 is TGCGCCAGCAGCTCCGGGACTAGCGGGGGCGGGAGCACAGATACGCAGTATTTT. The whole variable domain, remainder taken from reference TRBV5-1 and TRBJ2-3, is KAGVTQTPRYLIKTRGQQVTLSCSPISGHRSVSWYQQTPGQGLQFLFEYFSETQRNKGNFPGRFSGRQFSNSRSEMNVSTLELGDSALYLCASSSGTSGGGSTDTQYFGPGTRLTVL.